In this sample, the clone carrying this TCR beta chain turned up many times. Its antigen is as yet unknown. Axillary draining lymph nodes of breast cancer patients supplied the node samples. This sample is part of a study of breast tumors, draining lymph nodes, adjacent tissues. Findings and limits, study-wide: Findings are consistent with lymph node origin and intratumoral expansion of most tumor T cells.

MiXCR, applied by TCRdb to the multiplex PCR reads, yields one record per CDR3 protein. The table lists about 180,000 distinct CDR3 sequences, 33% of them singletons. V was clipped by 7 bases and J by 0 bases, with 3 bases between them. The CDR3 loop spans 11 amino acids. The gene calls are TRBV12-3 or TRBV12-4 and TRBJ2-5; unclear D gene. What was sequenced was axillary lymph node tissue. The clonotype originates from a female donor with breast cancer. Some clones in this sample may be carry-over from other donors' samples. This CDR3 is CASTNQETQYF. CDR3 in DNA: TGTGCCAGCACCAACCAAGAGACCCAGTACTTC.